Each of the 29 T cell receptor beta chains below was sequenced from the same sample in a study of CD8+ T cells in alopecia areata. Sequencing templates came from extracted RNA that was reverse transcribed into cDNA. This table comes from immunoSEQ multiplex PCR, and its TCRdb copy is limited to in-frame clones, with some not included. The sample has 170,000 or so clones, under 60% seen once; the top ten hold over 9.5%. Treatment specified: oral pan-JAK inhibitor, 5-10 mg twice daily. The sequencing here drew on CD8+ T cells sorted from blood, taken at week 24, from a patient treated with tofacitinib. The receptors were gathered from a human donor with alopecia areata.

The CDR3 loop is CASTSARYTDTQYF. The CDR3 nucleotides are TGTGCCAGCACCTCCGCAAGGTACACAGATACGCAGTATTTT. The V gene is TRBV6-5, the J gene TRBJ2-3, with D unclear. Germline-derived CDR1 and CDR2 are MNHEY and SVGAGI. V was shortened by 7 bases and J by 2 bases, with 13 bases between the two germline ends. The CDR3 totals 14 residues.

This clone was detected a few times. The chain employs TRBV7-9 and TRBJ1-4; 8 nucleotides agree with TRBD1. V was clipped by 5 bases and J by 8 bases; unmatched bases: 7. The CDR3 length is 14 residues. Germline V lookup: CDR1 SEHNR, CDR2 FQNEAQ (reference sequence). CDR3 protein: CASSLSTGDEKLFF. CDR3 DNA: TGTGCCAGCAGCCTCTCGACAGGGGACGAAAAACTGTTTTTT.

This clone was observed once. The gene calls are TRBV7-8 and TRBJ2-5; TRBD1 is a possible D gene (6 bases). Germline CDR1 SGHVS, CDR2 FQNEAQ. The CDR3 runs to 13 residues. Trimming pared 5 bases from V and 2 bases from J, leaving 9 bases between. The CDR3 region is CASSPQGQETQYF. The CDR3 DNA reads TGTGCCAGCAGCCCACAGGGACAAGAGACCCAGTACTTC.

This chain joins TRBV30 and TRBJ2-7, with D maybe TRBD1 (5 bases). The V end lost 5 bases, the J end lost 1 base, and 9 bases lay between the germline ends. This CDR3 comprises 12 residues. Germline lookup yields CDR1 GTSNPN and CDR2 SVGIG (reference sequence). The DNA of the CDR3 is TGTGCCTGGGAACAGGAGTCCTACGAGCAGTACTTC. Encoded protein: CAWEQESYEQYF.

The chain has TRBV2 and TRBJ1-4, with a weak D call TRBD1 (5 bases). The CDR3 is 14 amino acids. The V and J ends lost 5 bases and 7 bases respectively, with 14 bases between them. Germline V gene lookup returns CDR1 SNHLY and CDR2 FYNNEI. CDR3 nucleotides: TGTGCCAGCAGTTCAGGGCAGGGCGGTGAAAAACTGTTTTTT. Encoded protein: CASSSGQGGEKLFF. Full variable domain (missing parts from reference TRBV2 and TRBJ1-4): EPEVTQTPSHQVTQMGQEVILRCVPISNHLYFYWYRQILGQKVEFLVSFYNNEISEKSEIFDDQFSVERPDGSNFTLKIRSTKLEDSAMYFCASSSGQGGEKLFFGSGTQLSVL.

This chain connects TRBV30 to TRBJ2-2; D is ambiguous. Germline lookup yields CDR1 GTSNPN and CDR2 SVGIG (reference sequence). CDR3 length: 13 amino acids. The V gene lost 5 bases and the J gene lost 6 bases, with 13 bases spanning the gap. This chain's CDR3 is CAWGRQGSGELFF. In nucleotides, the CDR3 is TGTGCCTGGGGCCGTCAAGGTTCCGGGGAGCTGTTTTTT.

This clone was recorded a few times. The chain combines TRBV29-1 with TRBJ2-1, with 9 bases aligning to TRBD1. This CDR3 contains 14 residues. Germline lookup yields CDR1 SQVTM and CDR2 ANQGSEA. J was trimmed by 0 bases and V by 5 bases; bases with no gene match: 2. In DNA form, the CDR3 reads TGCAGCGTTACAGGGGGCTTCTCCTACAATGAGCAGTTCTTC. This translates into CSVTGGFSYNEQFF.

This rearrangement joins TRBV13 to TRBJ1-1, with 8 bases fitting TRBD1. Germline V CDR1 and CDR2: PRHDT, FYEKMQ (reference sequence). CDR3 length: 13 residues. V shed 0 bases, J shed 10 bases, and the junction held 4 bases outside the gene matches. In DNA form, the CDR3 reads TGTGCCAGCAGCTTAGGCCGGGACAGGCGAGCTTTCTTT. Translated, it gives CASSLGRDRRAFF.

Note on this clone: Other DNA sequences in this sample translate to the same CDR3. The J gene is TRBJ1-1, the V gene TRBV29-1; D perhaps matches TRBD1 (6 bases). CDR1 and CDR2 from the germline V gene are SQVTM and ANQGSEA. V was clipped by 6 bases and J by 7 bases, with 12 bases between them. The CDR3 contains 11 residues. The CDR3 nucleotides read TGCAGCGTCCCACAGGGCGGTGAAGCTTTCTTT. Amino acids: CSVPQGGEAFF.

The chain combines TRBV2 with TRBJ2-7, with 7 bases fitting TRBD1. Germline CDR1 is SNHLY and CDR2 is FYNNEI. Losses at the gene ends were 8 bases for V and 8 bases for J; bases not matched to a gene: 18. The CDR3 has 15 residues. For the CDR3, the DNA is TGTGCCAGCTATCATCCGGGACAGCCTGAAACTAAGCAGTACTTC. It is translated as CASYHPGQPETKQYF.

There are a few counts of this clone. The gene calls are TRBV29-1 and TRBJ1-4; D unresolved. Germline CDR1 reads SQVTM; CDR2 reads ANQGSEA. V lost 0 bases to trimming and J lost 6 bases, with 11 bases between them. CDR3 length equals 14 residues. DNA of the CDR3: TGCAGCGTTGAAGAGATGGGAAGGCATGAAAAACTGTTTTTT. It encodes CSVEEMGRHEKLFF.

This rearrangement joins TRBV14 to TRBJ2-1, with 7 nucleotides matching TRBD1. The germline CDR1 and CDR2 sequences are SGHDN and FVKESK. The CDR3 spans 15 residues. The V segment lost 1 base and the J segment 5 bases; nucleotides outside the gene matches: 5. The CDR3 region is CASSQVQGDNNEQFF. The CDR3 DNA follows: TGTGCCAGCAGCCAAGTCCAGGGGGATAACAATGAGCAGTTCTTC. Filled out from reference TRBV14 and TRBJ2-1, the complete variable domain reads EAGVTQFPSHSVIEKGQTVTLRCDPISGHDNLYWYRRVMGKEIKFLLHFVKESKQDESGMPNNRFLAERTGGTYSTLKVQPAELEDSGVYFCASSQVQGDNNEQFFGPGTRLTVL.

The rearrangement links TRBV5-6 to TRBJ1-4; the match to TRBD1 covers 7 bases. In germline, CDR1 is SGHDT, CDR2 YYEEEE. V shed 3 bases, J shed 3 bases, and the junction held 8 bases outside the gene matches. This CDR3 has 16 residues. CDR3 sequence: CASSSIEGAANEKLFF. CDR3 nucleotides: TGTGCCAGCAGCTCTATCGAGGGGGCGGCTAATGAAAAACTGTTTTTT.

In the case of this clone: The same CDR3 can be traced to other DNA sequences in this sample. This chain uses TRBV7-9 with TRBJ2-1; no firm D call. The CDR3 totals 14 residues. Germline loops: CDR1 SEHNR, CDR2 FQNEAQ (reference sequence). V lost 1 base and J lost 4, with 8 bases in between. This chain's CDR3 is CASSLGGNYNEQFF. In DNA, the CDR3 is TGTGCCAGCAGCTTAGGTGGGAATTACAATGAGCAGTTCTTC. The whole variable domain, filled in from reference TRBV7-9 and TRBJ2-1, reads DTGVSQNPRHKITKRGQNVTFRCDPISEHNRLYWYRQTLGQGPEFLTYFQNEAQLEKSRLLSDRFSAERPKGSFSTLEIQRTEQGDSAMYLCASSLGGNYNEQFFGPGTRLTVL.

The V call is TRBV20-1, the J call TRBJ1-2; TRBD1 matches at 7 bases. The CDR3 covers 11 residues. The ends lost 6 bases at V and 4 bases at J; junction bases unmatched: 2. Looked up from germline, CDR1 is DFQATT and CDR2 is SNEGSKA (reference sequence). The CDR3 nucleotides are TGCAGTGCCTGGACAGGCTATGGCTACACCTTC. Protein sequence: CSAWTGYGYTF.

The V and J genes are TRBV5-1 and TRBJ1-1, with TRBD1 matching over 8 bases. Germline CDR1 and CDR2: SGHRS and YFSETQ. V shed 3 bases, J shed 7 bases, and the junction held 8 bases outside the gene matches. The CDR3 spans 14 residues. In DNA, the CDR3 is TGCGCCAGCAGCTCCACAGGGGGTGGTCGTGAAGCTTTCTTT. Encoded protein: CASSSTGGGREAFF. Looking up the rest from reference TRBV5-1 and TRBJ1-1 gives the full variable domain: KAGVTQTPRYLIKTRGQQVTLSCSPISGHRSVSWYQQTPGQGLQFLFEYFSETQRNKGNFPGRFSGRQFSNSRSEMNVSTLELGDSALYLCASSSTGGGREAFFGQGTRLTVV.

This clone was counted between two and nine times. J is TRBJ1-5 and V is TRBV5-6; D is possibly TRBD1 (5 bases). V shed 3 bases and J shed 0 bases, with 10 bases lying between them. The CDR3 is 15 amino acids. Germline CDR1 and CDR2: SGHDT and YYEEEE. CDR3 protein: CASSSGPYSNQPQHF. The DNA for the CDR3 is TGTGCCAGCAGCTCGGGGCCTTATAGCAATCAGCCCCAGCATTTT.

This clone was recorded a few times. The J gene is TRBJ1-1, the V gene TRBV4-1; TRBD1 aligns across 8 bases. Germline V gives CDR1 MGHRA, CDR2 YSYEKL. This CDR3 has 18 residues. The junction had 13 bases not matched to a gene; V was cut back by 0 bases and J by 4 bases. The CDR3 reads CASSQDGPTSGGATEAFF. The CDR3 region has the DNA TGCGCCAGCAGCCAAGATGGGCCCACCTCAGGGGGCGCCACTGAAGCTTTCTTT.

The chain joins TRBV13 to TRBJ1-1, with D maybe TRBD1 (6 bases). The germline V gene encodes CDR1 PRHDT and CDR2 FYEKMQ (reference sequence). This CDR3 has 14 residues. The germline V and J ends were trimmed by 6 bases and 1 base, with 12 bases remaining between them. In nucleotides, the CDR3 is TGTGCCAGCAGTTGGGGACAAGAGAACACTGAAGCTTTCTTT. As protein: CASSWGQENTEAFF.

The chain carries TRBV5-1 and TRBJ2-7; D is undetermined. Germline CDR1 and CDR2: SGHRS and YFSETQ. The CDR3 consists of 13 residues. V lost 5 bases, J lost 4 bases, and 13 bases lay in between. Here the CDR3 reads CASRLQLQYEQYF. The CDR3 DNA follows: TGCGCCAGCAGACTCCAACTACAATACGAGCAGTACTTC.

J is TRBJ2-1 and V is TRBV7-9; D perhaps matches TRBD1 (5 bases). CDR1 and CDR2 from the germline V gene are SEHNR and FQNEAQ (reference sequence). V lost 6 bases to trimming and J lost 3 bases, with 12 bases between them. The CDR3 extends over 14 amino acids. CDR3 protein: CASRGADFYNEQFF. CDR3 coding DNA: TGTGCCAGCAGAGGGGCTGACTTCTACAATGAGCAGTTCTTC.

V is TRBV5-1 and J is TRBJ1-6; D gene unclear. Germline values: CDR1 SGHRS, CDR2 YFSETQ. Trimming removed 2 bases at V and 7 bases at J, with 13 bases between. CDR3 length: 15 amino acids. This chain's CDR3 is CASSFDSSTNSPLHF. DNA of the CDR3: TGCGCCAGCAGCTTTGATTCTTCCACGAATTCACCCCTCCACTTT. The full variable domain, in which reference TRBV5-1 and TRBJ1-6 provide the parts outside the CDR3, is KAGVTQTPRYLIKTRGQQVTLSCSPISGHRSVSWYQQTPGQGLQFLFEYFSETQRNKGNFPGRFSGRQFSNSRSEMNVSTLELGDSALYLCASSFDSSTNSPLHFGNGTRLTVT.

This clone was counted a few times. The V call is TRBV13, the J call TRBJ2-3; D call uncertain. The CDR3 sequence is 12 residues long. The V end was cut by 4 bases, the J end by 3 bases, with 5 bases between. Germline CDR1 is PRHDT and CDR2 is FYEKMQ (reference sequence). The CDR3 is CASSSTTDTQYF. The DNA of the CDR3 is TGTGCCAGCAGCTCAACAACAGATACGCAGTATTTT.

This clone was seen a few times. This CDR3 is CASSDRGGYEQYF. As DNA, the CDR3 is TGCGCCAGCAGCGACCGGGGGGGCTACGAGCAGTACTTC. This chain joins TRBV4-1 and TRBJ2-7; TRBD2 matches at 8 bases. J was trimmed by 3 bases and V by 5 bases; bases with no gene match: 3. This CDR3 is 13 amino acids long. Germline CDR1 reads MGHRA; CDR2 reads YSYEKL.

This clone was observed a handful of times. The rearrangement joins TRBV13 to TRBJ2-7; 10 positions match TRBD1. Trimming at V came to 5 bases and at J to 6 bases, leaving 16 bases not matched to a gene. The CDR3 runs 17 residues. CDR1 and CDR2 (germline): PRHDT, FYEKMQ (reference sequence). The CDR3 protein is CASSPPGQGYLRFEQYF. CDR3 DNA sequence: TGTGCCAGCAGCCCACCGGGACAGGGGTACCTCCGGTTCGAGCAGTACTTC. The full variable domain, its missing parts supplied by reference TRBV13 and TRBJ2-7, is AAGVIQSPRHLIKEKRETATLKCYPIPRHDTVYWYQQGPGQDPQFLISFYEKMQSDKGSIPDRFSAQQFSDYHSELNMSSLELGDSALYFCASSPPGQGYLRFEQYFGPGTRLTVT.

This chain links TRBV6-5 with TRBJ1-1, with 9 bases lining up with TRBD1. Germline-derived CDR1 and CDR2 are MNHEY and SVGAGI. This CDR3 spans 13 amino acids. J gave up 9 bases and V 2 bases, and 4 bases lay outside the gene matches. DNA for the CDR3: TGTGCCAGCAGTTACGACAGGGGGGATAAAGCTTTCTTT. This codes for CASSYDRGDKAFF.

A few counts support this clone. J is TRBJ1-6 and V is TRBV30; 9 bases map to TRBD1. This CDR3 comprises 14 residues. The trim removed 2 bases at V and 9 bases at J, leaving 5 bases unmatched. Germline loops: CDR1 GTSNPN, CDR2 SVGIG (reference sequence). CDR3: CAWSLGQGTSPLHF. In nucleotides, the CDR3 is TGTGCCTGGAGTTTGGGACAGGGTACTTCACCCCTCCACTTT.

In its sample, this clone was seen a few times. The V call is TRBV12-5, the J call TRBJ2-1; 7 positions agree with TRBD2. The V gene's germline CDR1 is LGHNT and CDR2 FRNRAP. Trimming cost V 7 bases and J 5 bases; bases outside gene matches: 5. The length of the CDR3 is 13 residues. For the CDR3, the DNA is TGTGCTAGTGCCGGGGGAGGGGACAATGAGCAGTTCTTC. Translation: CASAGGGDNEQFF.

Only one count was recorded for this clone. V and J are TRBV2 and TRBJ1-5; possibly TRBD1 for D (6 bases). The CDR3 spans 16 residues. Germline lookup yields CDR1 SNHLY and CDR2 FYNNEI. Trimming cost V 0 bases and J 7 bases, with 16 bases left between them. The CDR3 bases are TGTGCCAGCAGTGAAGCGCTTTTAGGGGGGGGGCAGCCCCAGCATTTT. This translates into CASSEALLGGGQPQHF.